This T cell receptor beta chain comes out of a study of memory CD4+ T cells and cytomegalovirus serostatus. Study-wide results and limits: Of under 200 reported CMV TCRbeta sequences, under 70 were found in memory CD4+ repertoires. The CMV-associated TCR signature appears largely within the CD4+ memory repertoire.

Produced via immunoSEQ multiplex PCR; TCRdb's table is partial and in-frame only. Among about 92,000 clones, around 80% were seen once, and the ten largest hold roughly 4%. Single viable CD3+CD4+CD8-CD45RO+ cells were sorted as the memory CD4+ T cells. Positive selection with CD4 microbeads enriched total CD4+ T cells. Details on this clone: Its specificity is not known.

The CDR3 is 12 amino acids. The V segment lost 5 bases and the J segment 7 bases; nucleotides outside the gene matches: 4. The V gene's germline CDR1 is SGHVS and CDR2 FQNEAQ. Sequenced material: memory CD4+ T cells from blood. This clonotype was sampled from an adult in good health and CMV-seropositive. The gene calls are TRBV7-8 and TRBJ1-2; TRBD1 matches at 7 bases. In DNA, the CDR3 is TGTGCCAGCAGCCCCGGGACAGCTGGCTACACCTTC. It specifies CASSPGTAGYTF.